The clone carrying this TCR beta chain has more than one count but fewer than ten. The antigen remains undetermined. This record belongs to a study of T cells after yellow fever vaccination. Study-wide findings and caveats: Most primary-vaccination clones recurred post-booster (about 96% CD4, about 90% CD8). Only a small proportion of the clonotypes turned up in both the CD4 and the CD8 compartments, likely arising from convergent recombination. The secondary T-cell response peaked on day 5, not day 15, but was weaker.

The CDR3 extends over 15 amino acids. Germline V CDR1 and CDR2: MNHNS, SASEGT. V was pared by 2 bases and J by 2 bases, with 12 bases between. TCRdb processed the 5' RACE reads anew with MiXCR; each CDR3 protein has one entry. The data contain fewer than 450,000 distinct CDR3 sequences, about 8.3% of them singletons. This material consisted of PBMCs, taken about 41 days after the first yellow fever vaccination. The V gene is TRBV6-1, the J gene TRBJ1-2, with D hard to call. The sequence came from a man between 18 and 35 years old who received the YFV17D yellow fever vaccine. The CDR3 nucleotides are TGTGCCAGCAGTGAAAAGTGGAGAGCCAACTATGGCTACACCTTC. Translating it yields CASSEKWRANYGYTF.